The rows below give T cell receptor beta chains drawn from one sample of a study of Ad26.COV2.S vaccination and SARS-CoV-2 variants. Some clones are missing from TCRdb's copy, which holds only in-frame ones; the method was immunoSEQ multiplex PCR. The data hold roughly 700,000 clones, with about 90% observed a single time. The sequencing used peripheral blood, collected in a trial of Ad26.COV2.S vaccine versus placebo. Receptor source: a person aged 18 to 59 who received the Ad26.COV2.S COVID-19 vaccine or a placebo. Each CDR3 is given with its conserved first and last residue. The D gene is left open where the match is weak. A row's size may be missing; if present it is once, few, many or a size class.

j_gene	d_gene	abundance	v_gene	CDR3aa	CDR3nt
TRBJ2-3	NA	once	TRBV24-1	CATSDYRATQQYF	TGTGCCACCAGTGATTACAGAGCTACCCAACAGTATTTT
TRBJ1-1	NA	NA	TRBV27	CASSPSGRWAEAFF	TGTGCCAGCAGTCCGTCAGGTAGGTGGGCTGAAGCTTTCTTT
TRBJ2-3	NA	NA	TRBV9	CASSARRGSTDTQYF	TGTGCCAGCAGCGCCCGAAGGGGCAGCACAGATACGCAGTATTTT
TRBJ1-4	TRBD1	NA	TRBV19	CASRDRGATNEKLFF	TGTGCCAGTAGGGACAGGGGTGCAACTAATGAAAAACTGTTTTTT
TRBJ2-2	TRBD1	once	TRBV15	CATSTRQGTGELFF	TGTGCCACCAGCACCCGACAGGGGACCGGGGAGCTGTTTTTT
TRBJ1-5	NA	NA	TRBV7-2	CASSLDRNQPQHF	TGTGCCAGCAGCTTAGACAGGAATCAGCCCCAGCATTTT
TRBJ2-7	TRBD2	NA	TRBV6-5	CASSQLSGRAEQYF	TGTGCCAGCAGTCAACTTAGCGGGAGAGCCGAGCAGTACTTC
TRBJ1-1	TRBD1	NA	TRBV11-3	CASNHRGVNTEAFF	TGTGCCAGCAACCACAGGGGGGTGAACACTGAAGCTTTCTTT
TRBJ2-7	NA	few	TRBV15	CATSSQDGATYEQYF	TGTGCCACCAGCTCACAGGACGGAGCTACCTACGAGCAGTACTTC
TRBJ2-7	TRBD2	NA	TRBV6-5	CASTAGLAAYEQYF	TGTGCCAGCACCGCGGGACTAGCGGCCTACGAGCAGTACTTC
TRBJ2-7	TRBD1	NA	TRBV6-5	CASFTSGQGASEQYF	TGTGCCAGCTTTACCTCGGGACAGGGGGCCTCCGAGCAGTACTTC
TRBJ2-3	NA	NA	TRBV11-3	CASSLGAAGTYDTQYF	TGTGCCAGCAGCTTAGGGGCCGCGGGGACTTATGATACGCAGTATTTT
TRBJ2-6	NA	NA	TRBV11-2	CASSLRGASGANVLTF	TGTGCCAGCAGCTTAAGAGGTGCATCTGGGGCCAACGTCCTGACTTTC
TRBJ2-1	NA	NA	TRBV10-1	CASSSSYGGYNEQFF	TGCGCCAGCAGTTCCTCGTACGGGGGCTACAATGAGCAGTTCTTC
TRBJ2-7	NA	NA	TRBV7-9	CASSLGRASSYEQYF	TGTGCCAGCAGCTTAGGCAGGGCCAGCTCCTACGAGCAGTACTTC
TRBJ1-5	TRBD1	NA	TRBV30	CAFKVTGKNQPQHF	TGTGCCTTTAAGGTGACAGGGAAAAATCAGCCCCAGCATTTT
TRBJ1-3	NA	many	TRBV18	CASSPGLVGNTIYF	TGTGCCAGCTCCCCGGGCCTCGTGGGAAACACCATATATTTT
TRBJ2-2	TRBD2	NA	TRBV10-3	CAISATSGSGTGELFF	TGTGCCATCAGTGCGACTAGCGGGAGTGGTACCGGGGAGCTGTTTTTT
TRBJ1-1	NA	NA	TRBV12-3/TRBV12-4	CASSLLVVGAFF	TGTGCCAGCAGTTTATTGGTAGTTGGGGCTTTCTTT
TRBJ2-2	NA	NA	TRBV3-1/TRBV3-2	CASSREHRVPLNTGELFF	TGTGCCAGCAGCCGGGAACACAGGGTCCCTTTGAACACCGGGGAGCTGTTTTTT
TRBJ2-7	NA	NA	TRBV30	CAWSVQHYEQYF	TGTGCCTGGAGTGTACAACACTACGAGCAGTACTTC
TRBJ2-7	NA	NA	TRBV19	CASSAGSHEQYF	TGTGCCAGTAGTGCGGGATCCCACGAGCAGTACTTC
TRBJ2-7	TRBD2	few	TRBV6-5	CASTRTSGSYEQYF	TGTGCCAGCACCCGGACTAGCGGGAGTTACGAGCAGTACTTC
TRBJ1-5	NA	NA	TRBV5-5	CASSLNTDNQPQHF	TGTGCCAGCAGCTTGAATACGGACAATCAGCCCCAGCATTTT
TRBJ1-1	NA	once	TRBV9	CASSVSSRGVRTEAFF	TGTGCCAGCAGCGTATCCTCCCGCGGGGTAAGGACTGAAGCTTTCTTT
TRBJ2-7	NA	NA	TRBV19	CASSSGDSYEQYF	TGTGCCAGTAGTTCGGGGGACTCCTACGAGCAGTACTTC
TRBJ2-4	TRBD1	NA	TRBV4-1	CASSQEAARTGTKNIQYF	TGCGCCAGCAGCCAAGAAGCCGCCCGGACAGGGACCAAAAACATTCAGTACTTC
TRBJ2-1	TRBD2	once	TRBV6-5	CASSRLAGPYNEQFF	TGTGCCAGCAGCAGACTAGCGGGACCCTACAATGAGCAGTTCTTC
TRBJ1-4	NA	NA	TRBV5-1	CASSPQTSGPNEKLFF	TGCGCCAGCAGCCCCCAAACGTCAGGACCTAATGAAAAACTGTTTTTT
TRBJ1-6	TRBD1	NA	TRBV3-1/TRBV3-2	CASSQGPGGSRVGSPLHF	TGTGCCAGCAGCCAGGGGCCAGGGGGATCCAGGGTAGGATCACCCCTCCACTTT
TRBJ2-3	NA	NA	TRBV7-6	CASSELMSSTDTQYF	TGTGCCAGCAGCGAGCTTATGTCTAGCACAGATACGCAGTATTTT
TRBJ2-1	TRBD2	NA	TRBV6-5	CASSYSGLGYNEQFF	TGTGCCAGCAGTTACTCGGGACTAGGGTACAATGAGCAGTTCTTC
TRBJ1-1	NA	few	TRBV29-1	CSVEGDGAYTEAFF	TGCAGCGTTGAGGGGGACGGGGCTTACACTGAAGCTTTCTTT
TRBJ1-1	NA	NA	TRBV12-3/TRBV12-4	CASRAQGYEAFF	TGTGCCAGCAGGGCCCAGGGCTATGAAGCTTTCTTT
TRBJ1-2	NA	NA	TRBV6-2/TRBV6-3	CASSYRGRAIPGYTF	TGTGCCAGCAGTTACCGTGGGCGGGCCATCCCCGGCTACACCTTC
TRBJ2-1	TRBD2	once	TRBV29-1	CSARTSGANNEQFF	TGCAGCGCCCGGACTAGCGGGGCCAACAATGAGCAGTTCTTC
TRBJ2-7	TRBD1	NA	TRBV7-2	CASSPDRVRNEQYF	TGTGCCAGCAGCCCGGACAGGGTCAGGAACGAGCAGTACTTC
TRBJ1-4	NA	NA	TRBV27	CASSFWGGANEKLFF	TGTGCCAGCAGTTTTTGGGGGGGTGCGAATGAAAAACTGTTTTTT
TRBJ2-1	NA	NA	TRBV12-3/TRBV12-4	CASSTRRDSQFF	TGTGCCAGCAGTACCCGCCGGGACTCGCAGTTCTTC
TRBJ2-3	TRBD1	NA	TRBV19	CASSILQGAGTDTQYF	TGTGCCAGTAGTATACTACAGGGGGCTGGCACAGATACGCAGTATTTT
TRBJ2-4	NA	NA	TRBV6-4	CASRRPGPPPKNIQYF	TGTGCCAGCAGGAGGCCGGGACCTCCTCCCAAAAACATTCAGTACTTC
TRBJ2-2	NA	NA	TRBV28	CASSPGQNTGELFF	TGTGCCAGCAGTCCCGGACAGAACACCGGGGAGCTGTTTTTT
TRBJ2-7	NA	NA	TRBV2	CASIGTGGGEQYF	TGTGCCAGCATCGGGACAGGCGGGGGCGAGCAGTACTTC
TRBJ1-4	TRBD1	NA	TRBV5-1	CASSFGTGDEKLFF	TGCGCCAGCAGCTTCGGTACAGGGGATGAAAAACTGTTTTTT